Listed below are T cell receptor beta chains from one sample, sequenced in a study of shared clonotypes between healthy human individuals. The assay was immunoSEQ multiplex PCR, and TCRdb's table has in-frame clones only and misses some. Of about 490,000 clones in the sample, about 78% were seen once. The specimen sequenced was PBMCs. Receptors originate from a middle-aged woman in good health. Some clones in this sample may be carry-over from other donors' samples. Both conserved end residues are part of each CDR3. D genes are given only for firm matches. Clone size is given for some rows only: seen once, a few or many times, or a class if the clone is expanded.

>TRBV6-1|.|13|TRBJ1-2|once
TGTGCCAGCAGATACACAGCGGACTATGGCTACACCTTC
CASRYTADYGYTF
>TRBV5-6|TRBD1|15|TRBJ2-7|once
TGTGCCAGCAGCTCGATGACAGGGGGCTTATACGAGCAGTACTTC
CASSSMTGGLYEQYF
>TRBV9|TRBD1|15|TRBJ2-2|once
TGTGCCAGCAGCGCTAGGGGGCGTGTTGGCGGGGAGCTGTTTTTT
CASSARGRVGGELFF
>TRBV18|TRBD1|14|TRBJ2-5|.
TGTGCCAGCTCACCACGGACAGGGGGCCAGACCCAGTACTTC
CASSPRTGGQTQYF
>TRBV5-1|TRBD2|16|TRBJ2-3|once
TGCGCCAGCAGCTCCCTACTAGCGGGAGGGGTAGATACGCAGTATTTT
CASSSLLAGGVDTQYF
>TRBV28|.|18|TRBJ2-1|.
TGTGCCAGCAGTTTGCCCCGCGAGGGGGCGGGAGTACGCAATGAGCAGTTCTTC
CASSLPREGAGVRNEQFF
>TRBV30|.|15|TRBJ2-7|.
TGTGCCTGGAGTAGGAGGCGAAACCGGGCCTACGAGCAGTACTTC
CAWSRRRNRAYEQYF
>TRBV7-2|TRBD1|13|TRBJ2-5|once
TGTGCCAGCAGCCTGGGGACAGTAGAGACCCAGTACTTC
CASSLGTVETQYF
>TRBV6-5|.|15|TRBJ1-1|.
TGTGCCAGCAGTTACGTACCGGGACAGAACACTGAAGCTTTCTTT
CASSYVPGQNTEAFF
>TRBV30|.|11|TRBJ1-4|.
TGTGCCTGGGGGGGGACCCTGAAGGTGTTTTTT
CAWGGTLKVFF
>TRBV28|.|13|TRBJ2-7|once
TGTGCCAGCAGTCCCCCGGCGATCTACGAGCAGTACTTC
CASSPPAIYEQYF
>TRBV7-3|TRBD2|18|TRBJ2-2|.
TGTGCCAGCAGCTCACCGGGACTAGCGGGAGTGGACACCGGGGAGCTGTTTTTT
CASSSPGLAGVDTGELFF
>TRBV7-8|.|15|TRBJ1-1|.
TGTGCCAGCAGCTTAGAGGGTCAGAGGAACACTGAAGCTTTCTTT
CASSLEGQRNTEAFF
>TRBV28|.|14|TRBJ1-1|.
TGTGCCAGCAGTTTAGGGGGGTTAGACACTGAAGCTTTCTTT
CASSLGGLDTEAFF
>TRBV28|.|13|TRBJ2-7|once
TGTGCCAGCAGTTTAAAGAGGTTGGGAGAGCAGTACTTC
CASSLKRLGEQYF
>TRBV7-8|.|14|TRBJ2-7|.
TGTGCCAGCAGCTTAGAACAGATAACCTACGAGCAGTACTTC
CASSLEQITYEQYF
>TRBV5-5|.|15|TRBJ2-7|.
TGTGCCAGCAGCTTGGTTGACGGACGCTCCTACGAGCAGTACTTC
CASSLVDGRSYEQYF
>TRBV28|.|15|TRBJ1-5|once
TGTGCCAGCAGTTTTGTTGTACAGGGAGTACAGCCCCAGCATTTT
CASSFVVQGVQPQHF
>TRBV5-1|.|13|TRBJ1-2|.
TGTGCCAGCAGCTTGGTAACGGCCATGGGCTACACCTTC
CASSLVTAMGYTF
>TRBV9|TRBD2|17|TRBJ2-3|.
TGTGCCAGCAGCGTCTCCGGGCGGGAGGTGGGCACAGATACGCAGTATTTT
CASSVSGREVGTDTQYF
>TRBV5-1|TRBD1|14|TRBJ2-2|.
TGCGCCAGCAGGACAGGGGGCTCAGGCGGGGAGCTGTTTTTT
CASRTGGSGGELFF
>TRBV29-1|TRBD2|13|TRBJ2-3|.
TGCAGCGGTAGGGAGGGGTACACAGATACGCAGTATTTT
CSGREGYTDTQYF
>TRBV4-3|TRBD2|17|TRBJ2-7|many
TGCGCCAGCAGCCGGGGACTAGCGGGAGATGCGTCCTACGAGCAGTACTTC
CASSRGLAGDASYEQYF
>TRBV15|.|16|TRBJ2-1|.
TGTGCCACCAGCAGAGATTGGAGACTAGGGGTGGATGAGCAGTTCTTC
CATSRDWRLGVDEQFF
>TRBV25-1|TRBD1|15|TRBJ2-5|.
TGTGCCAGCAGTCCACCGGAGACAGGGAGAGAGACCCAGTACTTC
CASSPPETGRETQYF
>TRBV28|.|14|TRBJ1-2|.
TGTGCCAGCAGTTTTGGACTAGGGGACTATGGCTACACCTTC
CASSFGLGDYGYTF
>TRBV7-2|.|15|TRBJ2-7|.
TGTGCCAGCAGCTTATCCTCCTCGAACCCGTACGAGCAGTACTTC
CASSLSSSNPYEQYF
>TRBV5-1|.|16|TRBJ1-1|.
TGCGCCAGCAGCCTAGATATACAGGGTAGTGACACTGAAGCTTTCTTT
CASSLDIQGSDTEAFF
>TRBV7-3|.|15|TRBJ2-1|.
TGTGCCAGCAGCTTAGTGGGGGATTCCTACAATGAGCAGTTCTTC
CASSLVGDSYNEQFF
>TRBV5-4|.|16|TRBJ2-2|few
TGTGCCAGCAGCTTGCCGGGAAACCCAAACACCGGGGAGCTGTTTTTT
CASSLPGNPNTGELFF
>TRBV7-2|TRBD1|17|TRBJ2-4|once
TGTGCCAGCAGCTTACGGTATACAGGGACAGGGGCACACATTCAGTACTTC
CASSLRYTGTGAHIQYF
>TRBV30|.|11|TRBJ1-4|once
TGTGCCTGGAGTGTCCTTGGACAGCTCCTTTTT
CAWSVLGQLLF
>TRBV6-5|.|13|TRBJ1-5|.
TGTGCCAGCAGTTACCAACGGAATCAGCCCCAGCATTTT
CASSYQRNQPQHF
>TRBV5-4|TRBD1|17|TRBJ1-3|.
TGTGCCAGCAGCTTGACTCCGGGACAGGGGGCTGGAAACACCATATATTTT
CASSLTPGQGAGNTIYF
>TRBV30|.|14|TRBJ2-2|once
TGTGCCTGGAGAGAGGCGACGAACACCGGGGAGCTGTTTTTT
CAWREATNTGELFF
>TRBV15|TRBD2|16|TRBJ2-5|.
TGTGCCACCAGCAGAGCCCACGGACTAGCGGGAACGACCCAGTACTTC
CATSRAHGLAGTTQYF
>TRBV5-1|.|15|TRBJ2-5|.
TGCGCCAGCAGCTCGGACGGTGGGATATGGGAGACCCAGTACTTC
CASSSDGGIWETQYF
>TRBV5-1|TRBD1|15|TRBJ1-1|.
TGCGCCAGCAGCGGGGTCGGACAGGGCCGGAGTGAAGCTTTCTTT
CASSGVGQGRSEAFF
>TRBV27|.|13|TRBJ2-7|.
TGTGCCAGCAGTTTATCACGACACATCGAGCAGTACTTC
CASSLSRHIEQYF
>TRBV20-1|.|11|TRBJ2-1|.
TGCAGTGCCATGGGAGCGCATGAGCAGTTCTTC
CSAMGAHEQFF
>TRBV5-1|.|16|TRBJ1-3|.
TGCGCCAGCAGCCTGGACGGGGCCAACTCTGGAAACACCATATATTTT
CASSLDGANSGNTIYF
>TRBV2|.|14|TRBJ1-5|.
TGTGCCAGCAACAGACAGTGGGGCAATCAGCCCCAGCATTTT
CASNRQWGNQPQHF
>TRBV14|TRBD2|16|TRBJ2-1|.
TGTGCCAGCAGCCTTTTTTTAGCGGGAGCCGGCGATGAGCAGTTCTTC
CASSLFLAGAGDEQFF
>TRBV5-4|.|14|TRBJ2-3|.
TGTGCCAGCAGCTCCAGCGGGAGCACAGATACGCAGTATTTT
CASSSSGSTDTQYF
>TRBV30|.|15|TRBJ1-1|few
TGTGCCTGGAGTGGACGGATAGCTTTGAACACTGAAGCTTTCTTT
CAWSGRIALNTEAFF
>TRBV7-9|.|11|TRBJ2-7|.
TGTGCCAGCAGCCTGATCGGGGAGCAGTACTTC
CASSLIGEQYF
>TRBV19|.|15|TRBJ2-1|once
TGTGCCAGTAGTAGGGGGTACCTCTCCTACAATGAGCAGTTCTTC
CASSRGYLSYNEQFF